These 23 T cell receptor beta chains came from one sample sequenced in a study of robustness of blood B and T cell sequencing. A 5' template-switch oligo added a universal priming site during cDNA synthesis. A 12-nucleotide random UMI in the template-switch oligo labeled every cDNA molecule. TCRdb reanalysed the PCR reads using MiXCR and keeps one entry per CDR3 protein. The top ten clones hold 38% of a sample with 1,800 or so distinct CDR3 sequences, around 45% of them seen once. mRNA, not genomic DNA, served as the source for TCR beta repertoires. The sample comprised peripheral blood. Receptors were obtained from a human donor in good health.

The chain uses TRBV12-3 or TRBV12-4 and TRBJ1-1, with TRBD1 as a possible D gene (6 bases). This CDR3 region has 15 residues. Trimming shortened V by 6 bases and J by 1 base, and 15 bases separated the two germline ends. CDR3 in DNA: TGTGCCAGCAGGGCTACCGGACAGCAGAACACTGAAGCTTTCTTT. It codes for CASRATGQQNTEAFF.

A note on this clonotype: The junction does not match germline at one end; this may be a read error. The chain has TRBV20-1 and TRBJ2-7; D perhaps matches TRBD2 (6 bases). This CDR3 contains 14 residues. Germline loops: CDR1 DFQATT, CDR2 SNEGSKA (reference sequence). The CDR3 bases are TGCAGTGCCGAGACGCGGGGAAGCTCCTACGAGCTGTACTTC. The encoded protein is CSAETRGSSYELYF.

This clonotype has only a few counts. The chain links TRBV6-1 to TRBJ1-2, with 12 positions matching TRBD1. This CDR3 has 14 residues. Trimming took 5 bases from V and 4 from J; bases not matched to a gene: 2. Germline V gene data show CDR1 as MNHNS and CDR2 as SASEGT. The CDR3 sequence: CASSTGQGAYGYTF. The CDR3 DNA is TGTGCCAGCAGTACGGGACAGGGGGCCTATGGCTACACCTTC.

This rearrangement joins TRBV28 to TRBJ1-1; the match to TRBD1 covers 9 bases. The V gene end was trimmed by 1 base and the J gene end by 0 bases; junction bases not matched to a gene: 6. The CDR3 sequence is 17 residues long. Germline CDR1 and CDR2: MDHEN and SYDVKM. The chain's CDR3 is CASSLSRDRVVNTEAFF. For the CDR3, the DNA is TGTGCCAGCAGTTTATCCCGGGACAGGGTCGTGAACACTGAAGCTTTCTTT.

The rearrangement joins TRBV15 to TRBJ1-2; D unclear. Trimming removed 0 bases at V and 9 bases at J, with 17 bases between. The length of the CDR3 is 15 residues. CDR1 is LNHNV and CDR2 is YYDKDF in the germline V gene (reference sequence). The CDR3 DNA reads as TGTGCCACCAGCAGAGAAAGGACCGGATTGCGGAGCTACACCTTC. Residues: CATSRERTGLRSYTF. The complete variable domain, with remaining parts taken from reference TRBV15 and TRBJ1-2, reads DAMVIQNPRYQVTQFGKPVTLSCSQTLNHNVMYWYQQKSSQAPKLLFHYYDKDFNNEADTPDNFQSRRPNTSFCFLDIRSPGLGDTAMYLCATSRERTGLRSYTFGSGTRLTVV.

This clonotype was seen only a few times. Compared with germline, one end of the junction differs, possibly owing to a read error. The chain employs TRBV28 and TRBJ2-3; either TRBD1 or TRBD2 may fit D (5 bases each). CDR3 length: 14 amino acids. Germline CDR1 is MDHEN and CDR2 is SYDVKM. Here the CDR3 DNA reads TGTGCCAGCACCCCGGGGCTCTACACAGATACACAGTATTTT. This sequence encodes CASTPGLYTDTQYF. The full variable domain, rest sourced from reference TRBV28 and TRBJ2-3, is DVKVTQSSRYLVKRTGEKVFLECVQDMDHENMFWYRQDPGLGLRLIYFSYDVKMKEKGDIPEGYSVSREKKERFSLILESASTNQTSMYLCASTPGLYTDTQYFGPGTRLTVL.

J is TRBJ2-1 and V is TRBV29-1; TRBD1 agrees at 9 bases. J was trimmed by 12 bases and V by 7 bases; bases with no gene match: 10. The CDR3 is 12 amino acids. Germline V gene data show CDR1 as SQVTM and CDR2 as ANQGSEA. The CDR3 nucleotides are TGCAGCGGCCAGGGACAGGGTCCAAGGCAGTTCTTC. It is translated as CSGQGQGPRQFF.

CDR3 bases: TGTGCCAGCTCACCGACGGGACAGGGGGCGAACATTCAGTACTTC. Residues: CASSPTGQGANIQYF. J is TRBJ2-4 and V is TRBV18, with 12 bases identical to TRBD1. Trimming cost V 3 bases and J 7 bases; bases outside gene matches: 4. Germline CDR1 and CDR2: KGHSH and LQKENI. The CDR3 is made up of 15 amino acids. The entire variable domain, with the rest obtained from reference TRBV18 and TRBJ2-4, is as follows: NAGVMQNPRHLVRRRGQEARLRCSPMKGHSHVYWYRQLPEEGLKFMVYLQKENIIDESGMPKERFSAEFPKEGPSILRIQQVVRGDSAAYFCASSPTGQGANIQYFGAGTRLSVL.

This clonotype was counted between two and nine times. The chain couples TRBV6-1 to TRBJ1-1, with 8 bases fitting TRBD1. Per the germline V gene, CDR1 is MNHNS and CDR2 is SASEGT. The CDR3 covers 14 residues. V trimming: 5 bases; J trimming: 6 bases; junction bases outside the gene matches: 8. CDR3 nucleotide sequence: TGTGCCAGCAGTCTTTCTCTGACAGGGGCTGAAGCTTTCTTT. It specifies CASSLSLTGAEAFF.

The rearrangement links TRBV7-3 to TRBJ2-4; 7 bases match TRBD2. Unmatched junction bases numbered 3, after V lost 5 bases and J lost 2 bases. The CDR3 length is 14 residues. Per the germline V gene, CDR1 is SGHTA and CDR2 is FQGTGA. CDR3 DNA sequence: TGTGCCAGCAGCCCGGGGGGACCCAAAAACATTCAGTACTTC. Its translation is CASSPGGPKNIQYF.

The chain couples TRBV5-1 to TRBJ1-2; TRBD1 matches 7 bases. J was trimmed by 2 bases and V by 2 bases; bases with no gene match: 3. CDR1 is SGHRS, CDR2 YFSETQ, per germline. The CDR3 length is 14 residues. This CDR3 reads CASSLVDRNYGYTF. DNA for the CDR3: TGCGCCAGCAGCTTAGTGGACAGGAACTATGGCTACACCTTC. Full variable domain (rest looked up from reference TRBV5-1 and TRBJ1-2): KAGVTQTPRYLIKTRGQQVTLSCSPISGHRSVSWYQQTPGQGLQFLFEYFSETQRNKGNFPGRFSGRQFSNSRSEMNVSTLELGDSALYLCASSLVDRNYGYTFGSGTRLTVV.

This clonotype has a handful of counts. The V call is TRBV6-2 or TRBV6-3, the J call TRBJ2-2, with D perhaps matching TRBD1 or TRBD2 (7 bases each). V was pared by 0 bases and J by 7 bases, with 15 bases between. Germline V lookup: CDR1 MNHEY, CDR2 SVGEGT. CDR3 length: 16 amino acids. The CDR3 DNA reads TGTGCCAGCAGTTACTCGTCAGGGGGGGCCGACGGGGAGCTGTTTTTT. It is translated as CASSYSSGGADGELFF.

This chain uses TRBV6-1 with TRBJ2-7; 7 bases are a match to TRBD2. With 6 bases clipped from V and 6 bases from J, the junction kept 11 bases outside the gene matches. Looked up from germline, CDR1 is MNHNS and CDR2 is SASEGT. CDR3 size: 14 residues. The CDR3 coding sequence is TGTGCCAGCAGGCCGTGCCTACCGGGGGGCGAGCAGTACTTC. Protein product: CASRPCLPGGEQYF.

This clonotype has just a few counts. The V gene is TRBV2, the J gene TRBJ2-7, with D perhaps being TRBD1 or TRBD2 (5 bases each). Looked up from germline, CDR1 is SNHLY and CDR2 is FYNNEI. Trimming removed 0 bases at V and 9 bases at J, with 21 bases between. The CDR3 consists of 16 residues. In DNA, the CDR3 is TGTGCCAGCAGTGAAGCCCGGGACGGAGTGTACGATGGGCAGTACTTC. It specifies CASSEARDGVYDGQYF.

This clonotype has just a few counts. For the CDR3, the DNA is TGTGCCAGCAGCTTAGGCGACTCCTACGAGCAGTACTTC. Its protein product is CASSLGDSYEQYF. V usage is TRBV11-2 and J usage is TRBJ2-7; the D is unclear. The CDR3 is made up of 13 amino acids. Germline V gene data show CDR1 as SGHAT and CDR2 as FQNNGV. Trimming pared 1 base from V and 0 bases from J, leaving 4 bases between.

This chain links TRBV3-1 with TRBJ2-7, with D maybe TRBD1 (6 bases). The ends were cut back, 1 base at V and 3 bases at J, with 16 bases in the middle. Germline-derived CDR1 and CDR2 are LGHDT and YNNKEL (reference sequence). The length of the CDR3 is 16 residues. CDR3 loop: CASSQGWAGVNYEQYF. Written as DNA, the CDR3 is TGTGCCAGCAGCCAAGGGTGGGCAGGGGTAAACTACGAGCAGTACTTC.

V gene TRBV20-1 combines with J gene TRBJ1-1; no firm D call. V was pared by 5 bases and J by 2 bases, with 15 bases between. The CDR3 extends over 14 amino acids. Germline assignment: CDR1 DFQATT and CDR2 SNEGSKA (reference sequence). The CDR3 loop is CSALNFAANTEAFF. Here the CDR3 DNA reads TGCAGTGCTCTGAATTTCGCAGCAAACACTGAAGCTTTCTTT.

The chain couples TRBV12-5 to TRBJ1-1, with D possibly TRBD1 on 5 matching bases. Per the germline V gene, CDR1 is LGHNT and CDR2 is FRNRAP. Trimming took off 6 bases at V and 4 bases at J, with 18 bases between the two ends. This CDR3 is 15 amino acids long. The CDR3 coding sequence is TGTGCTAGTGGACCCGCCAACATGGGGCGCACTGAAGCTTTCTTT. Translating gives CASGPANMGRTEAFF.

The CDR3 sequence: CASSDQPSGGTDTQYF. The CDR3 DNA reads TGTGCCAGCAGTGACCAACCTAGCGGGGGCACAGATACGCAGTATTTT. This chain links TRBV6-4 with TRBJ2-3; 9 nucleotides align to TRBD2. V lost 2 bases and J lost 1; bases outside the gene matches: 4. Looked up from germline, CDR1 is MRHNA and CDR2 is SNTAGT. This CDR3 has 16 amino acids.

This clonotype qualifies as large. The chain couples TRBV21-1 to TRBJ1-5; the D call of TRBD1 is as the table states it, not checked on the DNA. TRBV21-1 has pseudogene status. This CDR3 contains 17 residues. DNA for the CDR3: TGTGCCAGCAGCAAAGGGGCCAGAGGGCTCAGCAATCAGCCCCAGCATTTT. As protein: CASSKGARGLSNQPQHF.

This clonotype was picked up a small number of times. The CDR3, as DNA: TGCAGCGTTGAACGGGGGGCAGGGAACACCGGGGAGCTGTTTTTT. This translates into CSVERGAGNTGELFF. The rearrangement joins TRBV29-1 to TRBJ2-2, with a possible D match to TRBD2 (7 bases). Trimming stripped 2 bases from V and 1 base from J, with 11 bases between. The germline V gene encodes CDR1 SQVTM and CDR2 ANQGSEA. This CDR3 has 15 amino acids.

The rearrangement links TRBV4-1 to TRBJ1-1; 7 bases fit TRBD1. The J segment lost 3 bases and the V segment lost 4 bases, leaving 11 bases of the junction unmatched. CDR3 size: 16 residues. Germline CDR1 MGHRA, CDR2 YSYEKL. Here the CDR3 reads CASSPQETGSYTEAFF. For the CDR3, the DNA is TGCGCCAGCAGCCCACAAGAGACAGGGTCGTACACTGAAGCTTTCTTT.

The CDR3 here is CSVEEVGELFF. The CDR3, as DNA: TGCAGCGTTGAAGAGGTCGGGGAGCTGTTTTTT. This rearrangement joins TRBV29-1 to TRBJ2-2; no clear D gene. The length of the CDR3 is 11 residues. Trimming cost V 0 bases and J 7 bases, with 3 bases left between them. Germline V lookup: CDR1 SQVTM, CDR2 ANQGSEA.